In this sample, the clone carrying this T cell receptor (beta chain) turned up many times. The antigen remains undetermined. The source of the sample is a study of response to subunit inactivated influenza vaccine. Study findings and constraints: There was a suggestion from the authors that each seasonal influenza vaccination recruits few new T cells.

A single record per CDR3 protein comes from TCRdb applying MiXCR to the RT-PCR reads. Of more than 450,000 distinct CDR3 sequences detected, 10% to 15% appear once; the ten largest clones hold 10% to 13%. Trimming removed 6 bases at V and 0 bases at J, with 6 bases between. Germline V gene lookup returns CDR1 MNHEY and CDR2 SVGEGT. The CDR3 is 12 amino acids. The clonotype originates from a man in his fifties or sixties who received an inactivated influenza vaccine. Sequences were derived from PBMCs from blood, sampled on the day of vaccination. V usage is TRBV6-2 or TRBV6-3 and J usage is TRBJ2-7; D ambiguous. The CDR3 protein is CASSYSSYEQYF. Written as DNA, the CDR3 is TGTGCCAGCAGCTATAGCTCCTACGAGCAGTACTTC.